One sample yielded the 19 T cell receptor beta chains listed below, sequenced in a study of cytomegalovirus exposure and HLA in healthy donors. This PCR relied on a set of 60 Vbeta primers and 13 Jbeta primers. The table came from immunoSEQ multiplex PCR; TCRdb's copy has only in-frame clones and leaves some out. This table holds around 120,000 clones, 75% to 90% found once. The sample comprised PBMCs. These TCRs come from a male donor in good health and CMV-seronegative.

The rearrangement uses TRBV5-4 and TRBJ2-6; 10 bases line up with TRBD1. This CDR3 spans 17 amino acids. Looked up from germline, CDR1 is SGHNT and CDR2 is YYREEE (reference sequence). The ends lost 5 bases at V and 2 bases at J; junction bases unmatched: 7. The DNA for the CDR3 is TGTGCCAGCAGGCGGGGACAGGGGCGGGCTGGGGCCAACGTCCTGACTTTC. Translation: CASRRGQGRAGANVLTF.

The chain recombines TRBV19 with TRBJ2-7; 8 bases match TRBD1. Germline loops: CDR1 LNHDA, CDR2 SQIVND (reference sequence). This CDR3 region has 16 residues. The junction had 14 bases not matched to a gene; V was cut back by 4 bases and J by 6 bases. The CDR3 DNA follows: TGTGCCAGTAGTAAGGGGACAGGACCTGGGCCTGCCGAGCAGTACTTC. Translated, it gives CASSKGTGPGPAEQYF.

The V call is TRBV6-1, the J call TRBJ1-5; TRBD1 aligns across 7 bases. Germline V gives CDR1 MNHNS, CDR2 SASEGT. V lost 6 bases to trimming and J lost 5 bases; unmatched junction nucleotides: 7. This CDR3 comprises 14 residues. The DNA for the CDR3 is TGTGCCAGCAGAATTCCGGGACAGTATCAGCCCCAGCATTTT. Amino acids: CASRIPGQYQPQHF.

The V gene is TRBV12-5, the J gene TRBJ2-3; tentative D call: TRBD1 (5 bases). CDR3 length: 13 amino acids. The V and J ends lost 0 bases and 4 bases respectively, with 5 bases between them. Germline lookup yields CDR1 LGHNT and CDR2 FRNRAP. The CDR3: CASGLVGADTQYF. CDR3 nucleotide sequence: TGTGCTAGTGGTTTGGTAGGGGCAGATACGCAGTATTTT.

The chain has TRBV5-6 and TRBJ2-2; 8 nucleotides match TRBD1. CDR1 is SGHDT, CDR2 YYEEEE, per germline. The CDR3 is 18 amino acids. Trimming removed 4 bases from V and 5 bases from J; junction bases left unmatched: 16. DNA of the CDR3: TGTGCCAGCAGCCCAGCCCCAGGGGGCCGTTTTGGAACCGGGGAGCTGTTTTTT. This translates into CASSPAPGGRFGTGELFF.

This chain's CDR3 is CAWSRGASSGNTIYF. For the CDR3, the DNA is TGTGCCTGGTCCCGTGGGGCCTCCTCTGGAAACACCATATATTTT. The chain employs TRBV30 and TRBJ1-3, with D perhaps TRBD1 (5 bases). The CDR3 loop spans 15 amino acids. The V gene lost 5 bases and the J gene lost 0 bases, with 14 bases spanning the gap. CDR1 GTSNPN and CDR2 SVGIG come from the germline V gene (reference sequence). Full variable domain (outside the CDR3, taken from reference TRBV30 and TRBJ1-3): SQTIHQWPATLVQPVGSPLSLECTVEGTSNPNLYWYRQAAGRGLQLLFYSVGIGQISSEVPQNLSASRPQDRQFILSSKKLLLSDSGFYLCAWSRGASSGNTIYFGEGSWLTVV.

The chain joins TRBV9 to TRBJ1-1, with 9 bases identical to TRBD1. J lost 3 bases, V lost 3 bases, and 12 bases had no gene match. Germline values: CDR1 SGDLS, CDR2 YYNGEE. The CDR3 runs 17 residues. For the CDR3, the DNA is TGTGCCAGCAGCGGACAGGGGGGGGTAGGATTACACACTGAAGCTTTCTTT. Protein: CASSGQGGVGLHTEAFF.

The chain links TRBV25-1 to TRBJ2-5; possible D gene TRBD2, 6 bases. Between the trimmed V and J ends, which lost 5 bases and 0 bases, there was a span of 7 bases. Germline V CDR1 and CDR2: MGHDK, SYGVNS. The CDR3 sequence is 13 residues long. CDR3 protein: CASSWRDQETQYF. The CDR3 nucleotides read TGTGCCAGCAGTTGGAGGGACCAAGAGACCCAGTACTTC. Variable domain in full (rest from reference TRBV25-1 and TRBJ2-5): EADIYQTPRYLVIGTGKKITLECSQTMGHDKMYWYQQDPGMELHLIHYSYGVNSTEKGDLSSESTVSRIRTEHFPLTLESARPSHTSQYLCASSWRDQETQYFGPGTRLLVL.

The J gene is TRBJ2-2, the V gene TRBV5-4; 7 bases fit TRBD1. The CDR3 runs 15 residues. From germline, CDR1 is SGHNT and CDR2 YYREEE (reference sequence). V trimming: 1 base; J trimming: 2 bases; junction bases outside the gene matches: 2. CDR3 amino acids: CASSLTGVNTGELFF. In DNA, the CDR3 is TGTGCCAGCAGCTTGACAGGGGTCAACACCGGGGAGCTGTTTTTT.

The chain combines TRBV7-7 with TRBJ2-5; D is possibly TRBD2 (6 bases). V lost 5 bases, J lost 5 bases, and 12 bases lay in between. Germline CDR1 is SSHAT and CDR2 is FNYEAQ (reference sequence). This CDR3 region has 13 residues. The CDR3 DNA reads as TGTGCCAGCAGCCCGCGACTAGGGGAGACCCAGTACTTC. Its translation: CASSPRLGETQYF.

This sequence joins TRBV6-1 and TRBJ1-1; D remains unclear. V lost 1 base and J lost 1, with 10 bases in between. Germline-derived CDR1 and CDR2 are MNHNS and SASEGT. This CDR3 contains 15 residues. Written as DNA, the CDR3 is TGTGCCAGCAGTGAAGTGGCCGCTCCGAACACTGAAGCTTTCTTT. This translates into CASSEVAAPNTEAFF.

The chain carries TRBV27 and TRBJ2-7, with 10 bases that match TRBD1. CDR1 is MNHEY, CDR2 SMNVEV, per germline (reference sequence). This CDR3 is built from 12 residues. V trimming: 8 bases; J trimming: 3 bases; junction bases outside the gene matches: 1. CDR3 in DNA: TGTGCCAGCGGGACAGGGGACTACGAGCAGTACTTC. Its protein is CASGTGDYEQYF.

The gene calls are TRBV7-9 and TRBJ2-5; D is undetermined. The J call is in doubt because the DNA end fits TRBJ2-7 better. The CDR3 sequence is 17 residues long. Germline V CDR1 and CDR2: SEHNR, FQNEAQ (reference sequence). The CDR3, as DNA: TGTGCCAGCAGCTTAGTCGTAGGAGCGACTTCAGCCTACGAGCAGTACTTC. As protein: CASSLVVGATSAYEQYF.

The chain links TRBV19 to TRBJ2-3, with no clear D. The V gene's germline CDR1 is LNHDA and CDR2 SQIVND (reference sequence). This CDR3 contains 13 residues. V dropped 6 bases and J dropped 0 bases, with 7 bases sitting between them. The CDR3 DNA sequence: TGTGCCAGTAGGCGGAGAAGCACAGATACGCAGTATTTT. Translating it yields CASRRRSTDTQYF. Drawing the rest from reference TRBV19 and TRBJ2-3, the complete variable domain is DGGITQSPKYLFRKEGQNVTLSCEQNLNHDAMYWYRQDPGQGLRLIYYSQIVNDFQKGDIAEGYSVSREKKESFPLTVTSAQKNPTAFYLCASRRRSTDTQYFGPGTRLTVL.

The J gene is TRBJ2-7, the V gene TRBV5-1; D uncertain. V shed 0 bases and J shed 2 bases, with 9 bases lying between them. Germline assignment: CDR1 SGHRS and CDR2 YFSETQ. The CDR3 sequence is 14 residues long. DNA for the CDR3: TGCGCCAGCAGCTTGGATGGGCTGGCCTACGAGCAGTACTTC. Protein sequence: CASSLDGLAYEQYF. Full variable domain (remainder filled in from reference TRBV5-1 and TRBJ2-7): KAGVTQTPRYLIKTRGQQVTLSCSPISGHRSVSWYQQTPGQGLQFLFEYFSETQRNKGNFPGRFSGRQFSNSRSEMNVSTLELGDSALYLCASSLDGLAYEQYFGPGTRLTVT.

The V and J genes are TRBV6-4 and TRBJ2-1; 11 nucleotides align to TRBD2. Germline V CDR1 and CDR2: MRHNA, SNTAGT. This CDR3 region has 15 residues. V was clipped by 2 bases and J by 9 bases; unmatched bases: 6. The CDR3 bases are TGTGCCAGCAGTGACATAGCGGGGGGGCCAAGTGAGCAGTTCTTC. Residues: CASSDIAGGPSEQFF.

This clone was seen only a few times. The J gene is TRBJ1-1, the V gene TRBV11-2, with D maybe TRBD1 (6 bases). Per the germline V gene, CDR1 is SGHAT and CDR2 is FQNNGV. With 1 base removed from V and 8 bases from J, the gap between germline ends came to 14 bases. The CDR3 is 14 amino acids. CDR3 nucleotide sequence: TGTGCCAGCAGCTTAGCCCGGGGGGCAGGCGAAGCTTTCTTT. Its protein is CASSLARGAGEAFF. Full variable domain (remainder filled in from reference TRBV11-2 and TRBJ1-1): EAGVAQSPRYKIIEKRQSVAFWCNPISGHATLYWYQQILGQGPKLLIQFQNNGVVDDSQLPKDRFSAERLKGVDSTLKIQPAKLEDSAVYLCASSLARGAGEAFFGQGTRLTVV.

V is TRBV7-9 and J is TRBJ2-5; D gene uncertain. V was cut by 1 base and J by 4 bases, with 19 bases left in between. The CDR3 loop spans 17 amino acids. Looked up from germline, CDR1 is SEHNR and CDR2 is FQNEAQ (reference sequence). The CDR3 nucleotides are TGTGCCAGCAGCTTAGGAGGCATTCGTCGGGTAGGAGAGACCCAGTACTTC. Translation: CASSLGGIRRVGETQYF.

This clone has just a few counts. The gene calls are TRBV20-1 and TRBJ2-1; D uncertain. V gave up 6 bases and J gave up 6 bases, with 9 bases separating them. This CDR3 has 11 amino acids. Germline CDR1 is DFQATT and CDR2 is SNEGSKA (reference sequence). In DNA form, the CDR3 reads TGCAGTGCCAGACACGGCAATGAGCAGTTCTTC. The encoded protein is CSARHGNEQFF.